This TCR beta chain originates from a study of T cell repertoires in cytomegalovirus infection. For the study at large: Selection of CMV epitopes for the study included recently identified HLA-C-restricted and well-studied HLA-B-restricted ones. It can be stated that public TCR beta signatures indicated CMV infection as well as a matching HLA type.

The length of the CDR3 is 15 residues. The V end lost 6 bases, the J end lost 4 bases, and 18 bases lay between the germline ends. Per the germline V gene, CDR1 is SGHTA and CDR2 is FQGNSA. This clonotype was picked up a small number of times. Its cognate antigen is unknown. TCRdb fed the reads into MiXCR, producing one record per CDR3 protein. The top ten hold 17% of the sample, which has approximately 500,000 distinct CDR3 sequences, roughly a third seen once. The sequencing here drew on cultured PBMCs, taken from culture after CMV antigen stimulation. The source is a human donor in good health (CMV status not recorded). Some clones in this sample may be carry-over from other donors' samples. The chain couples TRBV7-2 to TRBJ1-2; D gene ambiguous. The CDR3 coding sequence is TGTGCCAGCAGTTCCGTTGGGTCGCGCGTCTATGGCTACACCTTC. Translated: CASSSVGSRVYGYTF.